A selection of T cell receptor beta chains follows, all from one sample in a study of identical twins. Each CDR3 protein gets one entry after TCRdb re-called the 5' RACE reads with MiXCR. The sample lists more than 1.5 million distinct CDR3 sequences, about 32% seen once, with under 0.35% in the top ten. Specimen: cord blood. These receptors were collected from a newborn girl in good health. CDR3s include the opening cysteine and the closing phenylalanine or tryptophan. Fields, in order: J gene, D gene, V gene, clone size, CDR3 protein, CDR3 DNA. The D gene is left open where the match is weak. Only some rows state a clone size, as once, few, many or a class for expanded clones.

j_call: TRBJ2-7; d_call: -; v_call: TRBV6-6; clone_size: -; cdr3_aa: CASISVAYEQYF; cdr3_nt: TGCGCCAGCATTAGTGTAGCCTACGAGCAGTACTTC
j_call: TRBJ2-7; d_call: -; v_call: TRBV3-1; clone_size: many; cdr3_aa: CASRAGTSYEQYF; cdr3_nt: TGTGCCAGCAGGGCGGGTACGTCCTACGAGCAGTACTTC
j_call: TRBJ1-1; d_call: -; v_call: TRBV3-1; clone_size: few; cdr3_aa: CASSQAVQNTEAFF; cdr3_nt: TGTGCCAGCAGCCAAGCAGTACAGAACACTGAAGCTTTCTTT
j_call: TRBJ1-4; d_call: -; v_call: TRBV29-1; clone_size: -; cdr3_aa: CSGIATNEKLFF; cdr3_nt: TGCAGCGGGATTGCAACTAATGAAAAACTGTTTTTT
j_call: TRBJ1-1; d_call: -; v_call: TRBV21-1; clone_size: few; cdr3_aa: CASTPDRVNTEAFF; cdr3_nt: TGTGCCAGCACCCCTGACAGGGTGAATACTGAAGCTTTCTTT
j_call: TRBJ2-7; d_call: -; v_call: TRBV18; clone_size: -; cdr3_aa: CASSPPESRTYEQYF; cdr3_nt: TGTGCCAGCTCACCACCGGAAAGTAGGACCTACGAGCAGTACTTC
j_call: TRBJ1-2; d_call: TRBD1; v_call: TRBV3-1; clone_size: -; cdr3_aa: CASSQATGGLNYGYTF; cdr3_nt: TGTGCCAGCAGCCAAGCCACAGGGGGCTTAAACTATGGCTACACCTTC
j_call: TRBJ1-2; d_call: -; v_call: TRBV7-9; clone_size: few; cdr3_aa: CASSKVQDRPYYGYTF; cdr3_nt: TGTGCCAGCAGCAAAGTACAGGACAGACCCTACTATGGCTACACCTTC
j_call: TRBJ2-1; d_call: TRBD2; v_call: TRBV20-1; clone_size: few; cdr3_aa: CSARGLAGGVITYNEQFF; cdr3_nt: TGCAGTGCTAGGGGACTAGCGGGGGGGGTTATTACTTACAATGAGCAGTTCTTC
j_call: TRBJ2-3; d_call: -; v_call: TRBV5-1; clone_size: -; cdr3_aa: CASHDGTDTQYF; cdr3_nt: TGCGCCAGCCACGACGGCACAGATACGCAGTATTTT
j_call: TRBJ2-7; d_call: TRBD1; v_call: TRBV29-1; clone_size: few; cdr3_aa: CSVAGQGHYEQYF; cdr3_nt: TGCAGCGTTGCCGGACAGGGGCACTACGAGCAGTACTTC
j_call: TRBJ1-1; d_call: -; v_call: TRBV18; clone_size: -; cdr3_aa: CASSPPGQETEAFF; cdr3_nt: TGTGCCAGCTCACCTCCGGGCCAGGAAACTGAAGCTTTCTTT
j_call: TRBJ1-2; d_call: -; v_call: TRBV20-1; clone_size: many; cdr3_aa: CSVPGGPPLANYGYTF; cdr3_nt: TGCAGTGTACCGGGAGGGCCCCCATTAGCTAACTATGGCTACACCTTC
j_call: TRBJ1-3; d_call: -; v_call: TRBV10-3; clone_size: few; cdr3_aa: CAIGGNTIYF; cdr3_nt: TGTGCCATCGGGGGAAACACCATATATTTT
j_call: TRBJ1-2; d_call: -; v_call: TRBV12-3/TRBV12-4; clone_size: -; cdr3_aa: CASSVNGSPGYTF; cdr3_nt: TGTGCCAGCAGTGTCAACGGTTCCCCTGGCTACACCTTC
j_call: TRBJ1-1; d_call: -; v_call: TRBV10-2; clone_size: few; cdr3_aa: CASSDGPLGDTEAFF; cdr3_nt: TGCGCCAGCAGTGATGGGCCTCTAGGGGACACTGAAGCTTTCTTT
j_call: TRBJ2-3; d_call: -; v_call: TRBV18; clone_size: -; cdr3_aa: CASSPGRGARQDTQYF; cdr3_nt: TGTGCCAGCTCACCAGGGAGAGGGGCAAGACAAGATACGCAGTATTTT
j_call: TRBJ1-2; d_call: -; v_call: TRBV20-1; clone_size: -; cdr3_aa: CSAREGVHYGYTF; cdr3_nt: TGCAGTGCTAGAGAGGGGGTGCACTATGGCTACACCTTC
j_call: TRBJ1-2; d_call: -; v_call: TRBV20-1; clone_size: -; cdr3_aa: CSARASRAYGYTF; cdr3_nt: TGCAGTGCCCGAGCGTCCCGGGCGTATGGCTACACCTTC
j_call: TRBJ1-2; d_call: -; v_call: TRBV20-1; clone_size: -; cdr3_aa: CSARGTAVPYGYTF; cdr3_nt: TGCAGTGCTAGGGGGACTGCCGTTCCCTATGGCTACACCTTC
j_call: TRBJ1-2; d_call: -; v_call: TRBV20-1; clone_size: -; cdr3_aa: CSADRTGTMGYTF; cdr3_nt: TGCAGTGCTGACCGGACGGGGACTATGGGCTACACCTTC
j_call: TRBJ1-1; d_call: -; v_call: TRBV5-5; clone_size: -; cdr3_aa: CASSLDPYPEAFF; cdr3_nt: TGTGCCAGCAGCTTGGACCCCTACCCTGAAGCTTTCTTT
j_call: TRBJ2-3; d_call: -; v_call: TRBV20-1; clone_size: few; cdr3_aa: CSAAVAGWGDTQYF; cdr3_nt: TGCAGTGCGGCCGTCGCGGGATGGGGAGATACGCAGTATTTT
j_call: TRBJ2-3; d_call: TRBD2; v_call: TRBV20-1; clone_size: few; cdr3_aa: CSARGVAGSPDTQYF; cdr3_nt: TGCAGTGCTAGAGGGGTAGCGGGGTCACCAGATACGCAGTATTTT
j_call: TRBJ2-7; d_call: TRBD1; v_call: TRBV20-1; clone_size: -; cdr3_aa: CSRGQQYEQYF; cdr3_nt: TGCAGCAGGGGACAGCAATACGAGCAGTACTTC
j_call: TRBJ2-7; d_call: TRBD1; v_call: TRBV7-2; clone_size: -; cdr3_aa: CASSFRAQGALSSYNEQYF; cdr3_nt: TGTGCCAGCAGCTTTCGCGCACAGGGGGCGTTGAGCTCCTACAATGAGCAGTACTTC
j_call: TRBJ1-2; d_call: -; v_call: TRBV6-1; clone_size: few; cdr3_aa: CASSHESAGQDTF; cdr3_nt: TGTGCCAGCAGCCACGAATCGGCGGGGCAGGACACCTTC
j_call: TRBJ1-1; d_call: -; v_call: TRBV20-1; clone_size: few; cdr3_aa: CSALPGDSYEAFF; cdr3_nt: TGCAGTGCTTTACCCGGAGACTCCTATGAAGCTTTCTTT
j_call: TRBJ2-5; d_call: -; v_call: TRBV15; clone_size: few; cdr3_aa: CATSRDISAAQYF; cdr3_nt: TGTGCCACCAGCAGAGACATTTCAGCGGCCCAGTACTTC
j_call: TRBJ2-1; d_call: TRBD2; v_call: TRBV27; clone_size: few; cdr3_aa: CASSFLAGGPRGEQFF; cdr3_nt: TGTGCCAGCAGTTTCCTAGCGGGAGGGCCCAGAGGTGAGCAGTTCTTC
j_call: TRBJ2-5; d_call: TRBD2; v_call: TRBV5-1; clone_size: -; cdr3_aa: CASSIPGGQETQYF; cdr3_nt: TGCGCCAGCAGCATTCCGGGGGGACAAGAGACCCAGTACTTC
j_call: TRBJ1-5; d_call: -; v_call: TRBV7-2; clone_size: few; cdr3_aa: CASSPETTRYQPQHF; cdr3_nt: TGTGCCAGCAGCCCGGAAACTACTCGCTATCAGCCCCAGCATTTT
j_call: TRBJ1-1; d_call: -; v_call: TRBV18; clone_size: -; cdr3_aa: CASSPSRQRNTEAFF; cdr3_nt: TGTGCCAGCTCACCATCGAGACAGCGAAACACTGAAGCTTTCTTT
j_call: TRBJ2-5; d_call: -; v_call: TRBV2; clone_size: -; cdr3_aa: CASSDGDSPKYF; cdr3_nt: TGTGCCAGCAGCGATGGAGACTCCCCCAAGTACTTC
j_call: TRBJ2-5; d_call: -; v_call: TRBV29-1; clone_size: -; cdr3_aa: CSVLRQTKETQYF; cdr3_nt: TGCAGCGTTTTGAGACAGACCAAAGAGACCCAGTACTTC
j_call: TRBJ1-2; d_call: TRBD1; v_call: TRBV29-1; clone_size: many; cdr3_aa: CSVAGQGGYTF; cdr3_nt: TGCAGCGTTGCGGGACAGGGGGGCTACACCTTC
j_call: TRBJ2-1; d_call: -; v_call: TRBV2; clone_size: -; cdr3_aa: CASSPLLRARAEQFF; cdr3_nt: TGTGCCAGCAGTCCCCTTCTCAGGGCCCGGGCTGAGCAGTTCTTC
j_call: TRBJ1-2; d_call: -; v_call: TRBV9; clone_size: few; cdr3_aa: CASAFGVGGYTF; cdr3_nt: TGTGCCAGCGCCTTCGGGGTTGGGGGCTACACCTTC
j_call: TRBJ2-7; d_call: TRBD2; v_call: TRBV7-2; clone_size: few; cdr3_aa: CASPKGLAGALSYEQYF; cdr3_nt: TGTGCCAGCCCCAAGGGACTAGCGGGGGCTCTCTCCTACGAGCAGTACTTC
j_call: TRBJ2-7; d_call: TRBD2; v_call: TRBV27; clone_size: many; cdr3_aa: CASRTSGDYEQYF; cdr3_nt: TGTGCCAGCCGGACTAGCGGGGATTACGAGCAGTACTTC
j_call: TRBJ2-7; d_call: TRBD1; v_call: TRBV5-1; clone_size: few; cdr3_aa: CASRLRQGTSYEQYF; cdr3_nt: TGCGCCAGCAGACTTCGACAGGGGACCTCCTACGAGCAGTACTTC
j_call: TRBJ2-1; d_call: -; v_call: TRBV20-1; clone_size: -; cdr3_aa: CSAAESTGPHKQFF; cdr3_nt: TGCAGTGCTGCGGAATCGACTGGACCCCATAAGCAGTTCTTC
j_call: TRBJ1-5; d_call: -; v_call: TRBV6-1; clone_size: few; cdr3_aa: CASSREYSNQPQHF; cdr3_nt: TGTGCCAGCAGTCGAGAGTATAGCAATCAGCCCCAGCATTTT
j_call: TRBJ2-1; d_call: TRBD2; v_call: TRBV3-1; clone_size: few; cdr3_aa: CASSQDKMVGLAGVEQFF; cdr3_nt: TGTGCCAGCAGCCAAGATAAAATGGTGGGACTGGCGGGAGTTGAGCAGTTCTTC
j_call: TRBJ2-3; d_call: TRBD2; v_call: TRBV10-3; clone_size: few; cdr3_aa: CASLGTSGTDTQYF; cdr3_nt: TGTGCCAGCCTCGGGACTAGCGGCACAGATACGCAGTATTTT
j_call: TRBJ2-7; d_call: -; v_call: TRBV7-9; clone_size: few; cdr3_aa: CASSLVGGGLTEQYF; cdr3_nt: TGTGCCAGCAGCTTAGTAGGGGGGGGCCTAACTGAGCAGTACTTC
j_call: TRBJ2-7; d_call: TRBD1; v_call: TRBV19; clone_size: -; cdr3_aa: CASSITGTGVEEQYF; cdr3_nt: TGTGCCAGTAGTATCACCGGGACAGGGGTCGAAGAGCAGTACTTC
j_call: TRBJ2-1; d_call: -; v_call: TRBV11-1; clone_size: many; cdr3_aa: CASSLWLSEYSEQFF; cdr3_nt: TGTGCCAGCAGCTTATGGTTATCCGAATATAGTGAGCAGTTCTTC
j_call: TRBJ2-7; d_call: -; v_call: TRBV3-1; clone_size: few; cdr3_aa: CASSQRGREALSYEQYF; cdr3_nt: TGTGCCAGCAGCCAAAGGGGGAGGGAAGCTTTATCCTACGAGCAGTACTTC
j_call: TRBJ1-1; d_call: -; v_call: TRBV29-1; clone_size: few; cdr3_aa: CSAPGQGKTEAFF; cdr3_nt: TGCAGCGCCCCGGGGCAGGGGAAGACTGAAGCTTTCTTT
j_call: TRBJ2-2; d_call: -; v_call: TRBV20-1; clone_size: few; cdr3_aa: CSAIPAGGTNTGELFF; cdr3_nt: TGCAGTGCTATTCCCGCCGGCGGGACCAACACCGGGGAGCTGTTTTTT